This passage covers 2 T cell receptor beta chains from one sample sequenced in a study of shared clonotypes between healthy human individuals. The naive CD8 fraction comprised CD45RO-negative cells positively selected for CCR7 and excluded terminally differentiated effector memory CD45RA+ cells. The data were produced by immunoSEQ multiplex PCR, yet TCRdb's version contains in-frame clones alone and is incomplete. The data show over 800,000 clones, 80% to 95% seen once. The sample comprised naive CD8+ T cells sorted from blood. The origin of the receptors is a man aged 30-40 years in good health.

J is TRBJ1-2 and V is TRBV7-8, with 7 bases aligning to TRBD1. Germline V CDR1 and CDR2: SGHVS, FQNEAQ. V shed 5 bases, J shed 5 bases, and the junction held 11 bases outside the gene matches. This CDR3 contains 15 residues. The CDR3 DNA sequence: TGTGCCAGCAGCACCTCGACAGGGCGAGGGTATGGCTACACCTTC. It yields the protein CASSTSTGRGYGYTF.

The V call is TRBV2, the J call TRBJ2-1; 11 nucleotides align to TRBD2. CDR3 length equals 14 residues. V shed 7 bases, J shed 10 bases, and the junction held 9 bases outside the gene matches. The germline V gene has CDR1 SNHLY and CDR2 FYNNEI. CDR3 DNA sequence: TGTGCCAGCAAGGGACTAGCGGACACAGCGGAGCAGTTCTTC. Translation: CASKGLADTAEQFF.